The entry below describes one T cell receptor (beta chain). The assay was immunoSEQ multiplex PCR, and TCRdb's table has in-frame clones only and misses some. The repertoire holds roughly 710,000 clones, with 80% to 90% as singletons. The sample belongs to a study of shared T cell receptors in the human thymus. This CDR3 spans 14 amino acids. V was clipped by 4 bases and J by 5 bases, with 12 bases between them. CDR1 and CDR2 from the germline V gene are SGHRS and YFSETQ. The same sample was also studied in work on human thymus T cells. Per that study: Corrective heart surgery yielded resections, and these provided the thymus tissue.

This rearrangement joins TRBV5-1 to TRBJ2-2; no clear D gene. Sequencing was carried out using thymocytes. This receptor was identified in a girl in the first two years of life with a congenital heart defect. CDR3 amino acids: CASSTETRTGELFF. CDR3 coding DNA: TGCGCCAGCAGCACCGAGACGAGGACCGGGGAGCTGTTTTTT.